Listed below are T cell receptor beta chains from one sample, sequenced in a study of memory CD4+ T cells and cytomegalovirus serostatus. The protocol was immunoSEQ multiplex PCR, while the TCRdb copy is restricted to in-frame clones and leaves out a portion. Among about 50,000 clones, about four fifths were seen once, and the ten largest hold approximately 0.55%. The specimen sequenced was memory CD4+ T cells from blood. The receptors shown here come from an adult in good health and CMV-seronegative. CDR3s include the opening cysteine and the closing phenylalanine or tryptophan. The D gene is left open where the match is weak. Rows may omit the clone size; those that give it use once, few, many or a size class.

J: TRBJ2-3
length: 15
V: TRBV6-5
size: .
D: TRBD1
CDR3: CASSSTGKGTDTQYF
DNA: TGTGCCAGCAGTTCGACAGGGAAGGGGACAGATACGCAGTATTTT

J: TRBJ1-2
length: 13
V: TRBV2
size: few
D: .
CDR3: CASETVSNYGYTF
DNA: TGTGCCAGCGAGACAGTTTCTAACTATGGCTACACCTTC

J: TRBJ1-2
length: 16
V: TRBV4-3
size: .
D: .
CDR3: CASSQDRRRPLSGYTF
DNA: TGCGCCAGCAGCCAAGATCGTCGGCGACCTTTGAGTGGCTACACCTTC

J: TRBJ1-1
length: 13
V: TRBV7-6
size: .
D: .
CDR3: CASSLSDQTEAFF
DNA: TGTGCCAGCAGCTTATCGGACCAGACTGAAGCTTTCTTT

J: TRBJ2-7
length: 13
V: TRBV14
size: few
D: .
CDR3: CASSQERVGEQYF
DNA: TGTGCCAGCAGCCAAGAGAGGGTTGGCGAGCAGTACTTC

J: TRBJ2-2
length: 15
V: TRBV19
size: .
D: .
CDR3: CASSTRTAGTGELFF
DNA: TGTGCCAGTAGTACAAGGACAGCGGGCACCGGGGAGCTGTTTTTT

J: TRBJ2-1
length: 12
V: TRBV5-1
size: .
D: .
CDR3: CASSPSLQEQFF
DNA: TGCGCCAGCAGCCCAAGTTTACAGGAGCAGTTCTTC

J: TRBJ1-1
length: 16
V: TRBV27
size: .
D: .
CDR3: CASSSEGGWVDTEAFF
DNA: TGTGCCAGCAGCTCCGAGGGGGGATGGGTCGACACTGAAGCTTTCTTT

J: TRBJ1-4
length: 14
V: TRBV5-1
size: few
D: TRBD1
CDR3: CASSRQGANEKLFF
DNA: TGCGCCAGCAGCCGACAGGGAGCTAATGAAAAACTGTTTTTT

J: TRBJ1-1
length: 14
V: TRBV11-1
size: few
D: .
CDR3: CASSPDRTNAEAFF
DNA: TGTGCCAGCAGCCCAGACAGAACGAACGCTGAAGCTTTCTTT

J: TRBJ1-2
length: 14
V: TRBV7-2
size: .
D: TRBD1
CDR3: CASSLDRGTLGYTF
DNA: TGTGCCAGCAGCTTGGACAGGGGGACGTTGGGCTACACCTTC

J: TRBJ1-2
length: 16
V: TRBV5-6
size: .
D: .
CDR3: CASSLGGSGFNYGYTF
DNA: TGTGCCAGCAGCTTAGGGGGAAGTGGATTTAACTATGGCTACACCTTC

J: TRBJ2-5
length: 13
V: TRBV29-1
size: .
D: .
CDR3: CSSNSGIGETQYF
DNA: TGCAGTTCAAACTCCGGGATAGGAGAGACCCAGTACTTC

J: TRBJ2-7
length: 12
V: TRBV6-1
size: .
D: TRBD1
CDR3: CATRQGINEQYF
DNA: TGTGCCACCCGACAGGGGATCAACGAGCAGTACTTC

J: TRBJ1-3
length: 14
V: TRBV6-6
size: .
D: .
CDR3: CASSYSVSGNTIYF
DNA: TGTGCCAGCAGTTACTCCGTTTCTGGAAACACCATATATTTT

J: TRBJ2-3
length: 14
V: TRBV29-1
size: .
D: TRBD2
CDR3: CSVTSGGNTDTQYF
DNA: TGCAGCGTAACTAGCGGGGGGAACACAGATACGCAGTATTTT

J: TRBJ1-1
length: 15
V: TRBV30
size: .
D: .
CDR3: CAWTRAGNLNTEAFF
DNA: TGTGCCTGGACCAGGGCCGGCAACCTGAACACTGAAGCTTTCTTT